The 9 T cell receptor beta chains below were found in one sample sequenced in a study of blood T cell repertoires in COVID-19 (dated by TCRdb to the early 2020s). Libraries were prepared through the immunoSEQ multiplex PCR assay. TCRdb provides this immuneACCESS table in a form limited to in-frame rearrangements. Some clones are lacking; in checked studies, under half of them reflect an unresolved V gene, and why the rest are absent is not known. The sample data list some 220,000 clones, and around 80% of these were observed just once. In total, the top ten clones hold under 8.5% of the sample. Specimen: peripheral blood. These receptors were obtained from an older woman with acute or convalescent COVID-19.

The genes are TRBV12-5 and TRBJ2-3; a weak D match, TRBD2 (6 bases). Trimming took 0 bases from V and 8 from J, leaving 9 bases between them. The CDR3 totals 13 residues. The germline gives CDR1 LGHNT, CDR2 FRNRAP. The CDR3 spells CASGLVGGGTQYF. CDR3 DNA sequence: TGTGCTAGTGGTTTGGTTGGGGGAGGTACGCAGTATTTT.

This clone was seen only once. This chain connects TRBV5-1 to TRBJ2-7; D ambiguous. CDR1 is SGHRS and CDR2 is YFSETQ in the germline V gene. The V end lost 4 bases, the J end lost 2 bases, and 7 bases lay between the germline ends. The CDR3 contains 12 residues. The CDR3 here is CASSGQTYEQYF. The CDR3 DNA reads as TGCGCCAGCAGCGGCCAAACCTACGAGCAGTACTTC. The whole variable domain, remainder taken from reference TRBV5-1 and TRBJ2-7, is KAGVTQTPRYLIKTRGQQVTLSCSPISGHRSVSWYQQTPGQGLQFLFEYFSETQRNKGNFPGRFSGRQFSNSRSEMNVSTLELGDSALYLCASSGQTYEQYFGPGTRLTVT.

The gene calls are TRBV6-4 and TRBJ2-2; D is undetermined. Trimming took off 2 bases at V and 0 bases at J, with 10 bases between the two ends. Germline-derived CDR1 and CDR2 are MRHNA and SNTAGT. CDR3 length: 16 residues. CDR3 DNA: TGTGCCAGCAGTGACAGGCCAGGATCGAACACCGGGGAGCTGTTTTTT. Translating gives CASSDRPGSNTGELFF.

This clone was detected ten times or more. J is TRBJ2-5 and V is TRBV7-2; 11 bases match TRBD2. Germline V lookup: CDR1 SGHTA, CDR2 FQGNSA. Losses at the gene ends were 2 bases for V and 5 bases for J; bases not matched to a gene: 1. The CDR3 sequence is 14 residues long. As DNA, the CDR3 is TGTGCCAGCAGCTTAAGACTAGCGGGGGAGACCCAGTACTTC. This translates into CASSLRLAGETQYF.

This chain uses TRBV5-1 with TRBJ2-7; TRBD1 matches 11 bases. Germline trimming cut 2 bases from V and 2 bases from J; bases unmatched to any gene: 6. CDR3 length equals 16 residues. Germline CDR1 SGHRS, CDR2 YFSETQ. The CDR3 region is CASSFLMDRGPYEQYF. The CDR3 bases are TGCGCCAGCAGCTTCTTGATGGACAGGGGGCCCTACGAGCAGTACTTC.

V is TRBV7-3 and J is TRBJ2-2; 13 nucleotides align to TRBD2. Germline V gene data show CDR1 as SGHTA and CDR2 as FQGTGA. V lost 2 bases, J lost 6 bases, and 3 bases stayed unmatched. The CDR3 spans 16 residues. CDR3 bases: TGTGCCAGCAGCTTAGGAGGACTAGCGGGGGCCGGGGAGCTGTTTTTT. This sequence encodes CASSLGGLAGAGELFF.

The chain employs TRBV6-5 and TRBJ1-4; D gene ambiguous. CDR3 length: 15 amino acids. The V end lost 10 bases, the J end lost 8 bases, and 23 bases lay between the germline ends. Germline CDR1 and CDR2: MNHEY and SVGAGI. The CDR3 protein is CATSNPEGQREKLFF. In nucleotides, the CDR3 is TGTGCCACTTCCAATCCGGAGGGCCAGAGGGAAAAACTGTTTTTT.

The genes are TRBV5-6 and TRBJ2-1; D remains unclear. This CDR3 is built from 14 residues. CDR1 is SGHDT, CDR2 YYEEEE, per germline. Trimming pared 3 bases from V and 4 bases from J, leaving 11 bases between. This CDR3 reads CASSYELKYNEQFF. In nucleotides, the CDR3 is TGTGCCAGCAGCTACGAACTGAAGTACAATGAGCAGTTCTTC.

The V call is TRBV14, the J call TRBJ2-1; D is undetermined. The germline V gene has CDR1 SGHDN and CDR2 FVKESK. The CDR3 loop spans 16 amino acids. V lost 4 bases and J lost 7, with 20 bases in between. CDR3 region: CASSPKASAARNEQFF. In nucleotides, the CDR3 is TGTGCCAGCAGCCCTAAAGCGTCCGCGGCCCGAAATGAGCAGTTCTTC.